This section outlines one T cell receptor beta chain sequence together with its context. The source of the sample is a study of CD8 T cells in Susac syndrome. It was with random hexamers that roughly 0.5 to 1 ug RNA was reverse transcribed. TCRdb itself ran the immunoSEQ multiplex PCR reads through MiXCR, one entry per CDR3 protein. The sample consists of approximately 150,000 distinct CDR3 sequences, about 93% of them appearing once. The source of this sequence is a human donor with multiple sclerosis. The specimen was CD4+ T cells from PBMCs.

The CDR3 loop reads CASSLNVDGVEQYF. The CDR3 DNA reads TGTGCCAGCAGCCTTAATGTAGACGGGGTCGAGCAGTACTTC. The gene calls are TRBV3-1 and TRBJ2-7; maybe TRBD2 (5 bases). V shed 4 bases and J shed 6 bases, with 16 bases lying between them. The CDR3 loop spans 14 amino acids. CDR1 is LGHDT, CDR2 YNNKEL, per germline (reference sequence).